The 24 T cell receptor beta chains reported below all come from one sample, sequenced in a study of T cells after yellow fever vaccination. One entry per CDR3 protein results from TCRdb running MiXCR on the 5' RACE reads. In the table there are about 350,000 distinct CDR3 sequences, approximately 10% of which are singletons. Sequences were derived from PBMCs, sampled on the day of the first yellow fever vaccination. These receptors were collected from a young man who received the YFV17D yellow fever vaccine.

This chain joins TRBV5-1 and TRBJ2-5, with TRBD2 matching over 10 bases. Losses at the gene ends were 0 bases for V and 4 bases for J; bases not matched to a gene: 6. The CDR3 totals 16 residues. Per germline, CDR1 SGHRS and CDR2 YFSETQ. CDR3 sequence reads: CASSLEIAGGLETQYF. The CDR3 nucleotides read TGCGCCAGCAGCTTGGAGATAGCGGGGGGCCTAGAGACCCAGTACTTC.

The chain carries TRBV18 and TRBJ2-7; D might be TRBD1 or TRBD2, each matching 5 bases. V was shortened by 8 bases and J by 2 bases, with 13 bases between the two germline ends. The germline V gene encodes CDR1 KGHSH and CDR2 LQKENI. This CDR3 comprises 13 residues. The DNA for the CDR3 is TGTGCCAGCGCGAGGGACCCTCCCTACGAGCAGTACTTC. Protein sequence: CASARDPPYEQYF.

In its sample, this clonotype was seen a few times. The chain recombines TRBV3-1 with TRBJ2-3; 12 positions match TRBD2. The CDR3 has 18 amino acids. CDR1 is LGHDT, CDR2 YNNKEL, per germline (reference sequence). V shed 0 bases, J shed 4 bases, and the junction held 8 bases outside the gene matches. This CDR3 reads CASSQEWTSGVGADTQYF. CDR3 in DNA: TGTGCCAGCAGCCAAGAGTGGACTAGCGGGGTTGGGGCAGATACGCAGTATTTT.

CDR3 amino acids: CASSAGARQETQYF. DNA for the CDR3: TGTGCCAGCAGCGCCGGGGCGCGCCAAGAGACCCAGTACTTC. This rearrangement joins TRBV9 to TRBJ2-5, with D perhaps given as TRBD1 or TRBD2 (5 bases each). The CDR3 covers 14 residues. The germline gives CDR1 SGDLS, CDR2 YYNGEE. V was pared by 3 bases and J by 1 base, with 10 bases between.

The chain couples TRBV6-4 to TRBJ2-3; weak D call: TRBD1 (7 bases). This CDR3 is built from 14 residues. Trimming cost V 3 bases and J 4 bases, with 11 bases left between them. Germline V CDR1 and CDR2: MRHNA, SNTAGT. CDR3 sequence: CASSEARGADTQYF. The CDR3 coding sequence is TGTGCCAGCAGTGAAGCCAGGGGGGCAGATACGCAGTATTTT.

In its sample, this clonotype was seen a few times. The chain has TRBV7-9 and TRBJ1-1, with D possibly TRBD1 on 5 matching bases. There are 14 residues in the CDR3. Deletions cut 6 bases from V and 3 bases from J, with 14 bases between. The germline V gene encodes CDR1 SEHNR and CDR2 FQNEAQ (reference sequence). In DNA, the CDR3 is TGTGCCAGCAGAGCTAGGGACGGGGACACTGAAGCTTTCTTT. It encodes CASRARDGDTEAFF.

The rearrangement uses TRBV6-1 and TRBJ2-5; possibly TRBD1 for D (6 bases). V was trimmed by 6 bases and J by 7 bases, leaving 18 bases between them. This CDR3 contains 14 residues. The germline V gene has CDR1 MNHNS and CDR2 SASEGT. The CDR3 region is CASSDYRARGTQYF. In nucleotides, the CDR3 is TGTGCCAGCAGCGATTACAGGGCCAGGGGGACCCAGTACTTC.

This CDR3 reads CASSERLAGGPGSYEQYF. CDR3 in DNA: TGCGCCAGCAGCGAGAGACTAGCGGGGGGGCCGGGCTCCTACGAGCAGTACTTC. The chain employs TRBV5-1 and TRBJ2-7, with 14 bases fitting TRBD2. CDR1 is SGHRS, CDR2 YFSETQ, per germline. Germline trimming cut 4 bases from V and 0 bases from J; bases unmatched to any gene: 9. The CDR3 contains 18 residues.

This clonotype has more than one count but fewer than ten. The J gene is TRBJ2-1, the V gene TRBV5-1, with D possibly TRBD1 on 5 matching bases. The CDR3 totals 15 residues. The V and J ends lost 6 bases and 4 bases respectively, with 17 bases between them. The germline gives CDR1 SGHRS, CDR2 YFSETQ. This chain's CDR3 is CASTPWAGKYNEQFF. DNA for the CDR3: TGCGCCAGCACCCCTTGGGCAGGGAAGTACAATGAGCAGTTCTTC.

This clonotype was recorded a few times. This chain uses TRBV9 with TRBJ2-3, with a weak D call TRBD2 (5 bases). The V and J ends lost 5 bases and 4 bases respectively, with 17 bases between them. CDR1 is SGDLS, CDR2 YYNGEE, per germline. The CDR3 has 15 residues. The CDR3 DNA is TGTGCCAGCAGGGGAATCAGCGGAGTTTCAGATACGCAGTATTTT. Its translation: CASRGISGVSDTQYF.

V usage is TRBV4-2 and J usage is TRBJ1-6, with TRBD1 as a possible D gene (5 bases). Germline values: CDR1 LGHNA, CDR2 YNFKEQ. V was cut by 4 bases and J by 11 bases, with 21 bases left in between. The CDR3 is 16 amino acids. The CDR3 reads CASSRDAGTEGAPLHF. The DNA for the CDR3 is TGTGCCAGCAGCCGGGACGCCGGGACGGAAGGGGCACCCCTCCACTTT.

This rearrangement joins TRBV12-3 or TRBV12-4 to TRBJ1-1; the D is unclear. The CDR3 loop spans 13 amino acids. V was pared by 3 bases and J by 10 bases, with 15 bases between. The CDR3 here is CASSFDRVGSAFF. As DNA, the CDR3 is TGTGCCAGCAGTTTCGATAGGGTGGGTTCAGCTTTCTTT.

This clonotype was seen a few times. CDR3 loop: CASSRRLASSYEQYF. The CDR3 bases are TGTGCCAGCAGTCGGCGACTAGCCAGCTCCTACGAGCAGTACTTC. The chain carries TRBV6-1 and TRBJ2-7; 7 nucleotides agree with TRBD2. Trimming cost V 5 bases and J 0 bases; bases outside gene matches: 7. The CDR3 length is 15 residues. Looked up from germline, CDR1 is MNHNS and CDR2 is SASEGT.

This clonotype was seen more than once but under ten times. The rearrangement uses TRBV6-5 and TRBJ2-7; D might be TRBD1 (6 bases). CDR1 is MNHEY and CDR2 is SVGAGI in the germline V gene. The CDR3 is 15 amino acids. Trimming took off 0 bases at V and 3 bases at J, with 12 bases between the two ends. DNA for the CDR3: TGTGCCAGCAGTTACTCGCAGGGGAGAAACTACGAGCAGTACTTC. It yields the protein CASSYSQGRNYEQYF.

This clonotype showed up many times. This rearrangement joins TRBV4-3 to TRBJ2-3; TRBD1 or TRBD2 may be the D gene (5 bases each). Germline CDR1 LGHNA, CDR2 YSLEER. The germline V and J ends were trimmed by 3 bases and 5 bases, with 9 bases remaining between them. This CDR3 comprises 13 residues. CDR3 nucleotide sequence: TGCGCCAGCAGCCAGGGACGCTTAGATACGCAGTATTTT. Its protein product is CASSQGRLDTQYF.

V and J are TRBV5-4 and TRBJ2-1; 8 bases fit TRBD2. Germline loops: CDR1 SGHNT, CDR2 YYREEE (reference sequence). This CDR3 comprises 15 residues. V shed 1 base, J shed 6 bases, and the junction held 6 bases outside the gene matches. The CDR3 sequence: CASSLFGGVGNEQFF. The CDR3 DNA is TGTGCCAGCAGCTTGTTCGGGGGGGTTGGCAATGAGCAGTTCTTC.

This clonotype came up a few times. The chain combines TRBV12-3 or TRBV12-4 with TRBJ2-2; the D is unclear. Trimming cost V 5 bases and J 1 base, with 8 bases left between them. This CDR3 spans 14 amino acids. CDR3 sequence reads: CASSRAKNTGELFF. In nucleotides, the CDR3 is TGTGCCAGCAGTCGGGCTAAGAACACCGGGGAGCTGTTTTTT.

This clonotype was picked up a small number of times. The CDR3 loop is CASSELGLPNTGELFF. The CDR3 DNA reads as TGTGCCAGCAGTGAATTGGGCCTACCGAACACCGGGGAGCTGTTTTTT. The V gene is TRBV2, the J gene TRBJ2-2, with D hard to call. The V end lost 2 bases, the J end lost 0 bases, and 10 bases lay between the germline ends. This CDR3 is 16 amino acids long. Germline V gives CDR1 SNHLY, CDR2 FYNNEI.

This chain connects TRBV7-9 to TRBJ1-6, with TRBD1 matching 9 bases. Germline CDR1 is SEHNR and CDR2 is FQNEAQ (reference sequence). The CDR3 is 16 amino acids. The V segment lost 5 bases and the J segment 8 bases; nucleotides outside the gene matches: 10. CDR3 bases: TGTGCCAGCAGCCCTCGGACAGGGGAGAAGGATTCACCCCTCCACTTT. Translated: CASSPRTGEKDSPLHF.

This clonotype was seen a few times. The V gene is TRBV7-2, the J gene TRBJ1-1; 7 positions agree with TRBD1. Looked up from germline, CDR1 is SGHTA and CDR2 is FQGNSA. The junction had 9 bases not matched to a gene; V was cut back by 5 bases and J by 6 bases. The CDR3 sequence is 14 residues long. CDR3 sequence reads: CASSVTRGVAEAFF. The CDR3, as DNA: TGTGCCAGCAGCGTGACCAGGGGGGTCGCTGAAGCTTTCTTT.

The genes are TRBV12-3 or TRBV12-4 and TRBJ2-3; 7 nucleotides match TRBD1. The CDR3 runs 15 residues. V trimming: 0 bases; J trimming: 4 bases; junction bases outside the gene matches: 4. CDR3 sequence: CASSLAGGLPDTQYF. DNA for the CDR3: TGTGCCAGCAGTTTAGCAGGGGGCCTGCCAGATACGCAGTATTTT.

This clonotype occurred many times. V is TRBV5-1 and J is TRBJ2-1; TRBD1 aligns across 7 bases. The germline V gene has CDR1 SGHRS and CDR2 YFSETQ. The CDR3 contains 15 residues. V trimming: 4 bases; J trimming: 8 bases; junction bases outside the gene matches: 12. The CDR3 sequence: CASSPDGQVNHEQFF. The CDR3 DNA sequence: TGCGCCAGCAGCCCAGATGGACAGGTGAACCATGAGCAGTTCTTC. The whole variable domain, remainder taken from reference TRBV5-1 and TRBJ2-1, is KAGVTQTPRYLIKTRGQQVTLSCSPISGHRSVSWYQQTPGQGLQFLFEYFSETQRNKGNFPGRFSGRQFSNSRSEMNVSTLELGDSALYLCASSPDGQVNHEQFFGPGTRLTVL.

This clonotype came up a few times. The rearrangement links TRBV5-1 to TRBJ2-2; 10 bases align to TRBD2. The CDR3 has 15 amino acids. J lost 5 bases, V lost 4 bases, and 5 bases had no gene match. Germline V gives CDR1 SGHRS, CDR2 YFSETQ. CDR3 in DNA: TGCGCCAGCAGCGTTACTAGCGGGGTTACCGGGGAGCTGTTTTTT. Its translation: CASSVTSGVTGELFF. Variable domain in full (rest from reference TRBV5-1 and TRBJ2-2): KAGVTQTPRYLIKTRGQQVTLSCSPISGHRSVSWYQQTPGQGLQFLFEYFSETQRNKGNFPGRFSGRQFSNSRSEMNVSTLELGDSALYLCASSVTSGVTGELFFGEGSRLTVL.

This clonotype was counted many times. The chain uses TRBV7-2 and TRBJ1-6; D is unclear. Per the germline V gene, CDR1 is SGHTA and CDR2 is FQGNSA. Trimming left V 4 bases short and J 7 bases short, with 5 bases between. CDR3 size: 12 residues. The CDR3 DNA follows: TGTGCCAGCAGCTCAAGAAATTCACCCCTCCACTTT. Translating gives CASSSRNSPLHF.